The 3 T cell receptor beta chains below come from one sample, sequenced in a study of vaccination effects on CD4 cells after COVID-19. Some clones are missing from TCRdb's copy, which holds only in-frame ones; the method was immunoSEQ multiplex PCR. This table holds about 50,000 clones, over 60% found once. ViraFEST assay sequencing came after antigen-specific CD4+ T cells were expanded with viral peptide pools. Investigators separated out CD4+ T cells once more than nine days of culture had passed. Participants each got two BNT162b2 or mRNA-1273 vaccine doses. Their specific antigens are unknown. Sequences were derived from CD4+ T cells from PBMCs cultured with HCoV-OC43 spike peptides, sampled after COVID-19 vaccination. Subset described: HCoV-OC43 spike overlapping peptide pool stimulation. The receptors derive from a human donor who received a COVID-19 vaccine.

The chain couples TRBV2 to TRBJ2-3; 14 bases fit TRBD2. V lost 6 bases, J lost 1 base, and 3 bases stayed unmatched. The CDR3 sequence is 16 residues long. Germline lookup yields CDR1 SNHLY and CDR2 FYNNEI. DNA for the CDR3: TGTGCCAGCAGGACTAGCGGGGGGGCCGGCACAGATACGCAGTATTTT. This gives the protein CASRTSGGAGTDTQYF. The full variable domain, in which reference TRBV2 and TRBJ2-3 provide the parts outside the CDR3, is EPEVTQTPSHQVTQMGQEVILRCVPISNHLYFYWYRQILGQKVEFLVSFYNNEISEKSEIFDDQFSVERPDGSNFTLKIRSTKLEDSAMYFCASRTSGGAGTDTQYFGPGTRLTVL.

The chain employs TRBV7-9 and TRBJ1-5, with D possibly TRBD1 on 6 matching bases. Deletions cut 2 bases from V and 0 bases from J, with 11 bases between. The CDR3 sequence is 16 residues long. Per germline, CDR1 SEHNR and CDR2 FQNEAQ (reference sequence). The CDR3 coding sequence is TGTGCCAGCAGCTTATCAGGGGACTATAGCAATCAGCCCCAGCATTTT. As protein: CASSLSGDYSNQPQHF.

This sequence joins TRBV7-8 and TRBJ1-2; 10 bases fit TRBD1. Trimming at V came to 0 bases and at J to 8 bases, leaving 3 bases not matched to a gene. Germline values: CDR1 SGHVS, CDR2 FQNEAQ. There are 14 residues in the CDR3. The CDR3 DNA sequence: TGTGCCAGCAGCTTAGCGACAGGGGGCAAAGGCTACACCTTC. Its protein is CASSLATGGKGYTF.